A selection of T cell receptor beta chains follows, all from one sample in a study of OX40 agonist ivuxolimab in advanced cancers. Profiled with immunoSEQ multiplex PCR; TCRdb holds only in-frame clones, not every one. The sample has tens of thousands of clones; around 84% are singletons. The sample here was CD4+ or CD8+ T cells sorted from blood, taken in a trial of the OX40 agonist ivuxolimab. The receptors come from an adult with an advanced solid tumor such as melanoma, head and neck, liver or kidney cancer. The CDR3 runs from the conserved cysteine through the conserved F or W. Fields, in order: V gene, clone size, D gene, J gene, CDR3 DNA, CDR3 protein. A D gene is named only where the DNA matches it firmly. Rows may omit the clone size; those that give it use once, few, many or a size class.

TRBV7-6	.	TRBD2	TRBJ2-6	TGTGCCAGCAGCCCCAGAAGCGGGATCACCTCTGGGGCCAACGTCCTGACTTTC	CASSPRSGITSGANVLTF
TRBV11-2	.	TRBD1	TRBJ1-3	TGTGCCAGCAGCCGAGACAGGGGGGCTGGAAACACCATATATTTT	CASSRDRGAGNTIYF
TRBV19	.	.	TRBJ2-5	TGTGCCAATCCCACAGGGATAGGGGGACAAGAGACCCAGTACTTC	CANPTGIGGQETQYF
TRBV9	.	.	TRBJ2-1	TGTGCCAGCAGCCCTAACATGTATCACAATGAGCAGTTCTTC	CASSPNMYHNEQFF
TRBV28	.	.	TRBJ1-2	TGTGCCAGCAGTTCCCCGGGGGGATTCTATGGCTACACCTTC	CASSSPGGFYGYTF
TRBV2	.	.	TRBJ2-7	TGTGCCAGCAAGGGTACAGGACAGAGGGGGGGGTCCTACGAGCAGTACTTC	CASKGTGQRGGSYEQYF
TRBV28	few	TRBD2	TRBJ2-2	TGTGCCAGCAGTCAACCGGGACTAGCGGTATCCACCGGGGAGCTGTTTTTT	CASSQPGLAVSTGELFF
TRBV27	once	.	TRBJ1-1	TGTGCCAGCAGTTTGAAGGGGATTGATTACACTGAAGCTTTCTTT	CASSLKGIDYTEAFF
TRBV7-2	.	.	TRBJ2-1	TGTGCCAGCAGCTTAGATCGGACTAACAATGAGCAGTTCTTC	CASSLDRTNNEQFF
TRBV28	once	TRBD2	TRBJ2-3	TGTGCCAGCAACCCTAGCGGGAGGGCGGGGGGAGATACGCAGTATTTT	CASNPSGRAGGDTQYF
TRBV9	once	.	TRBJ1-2	TGTGCCAGCAGCGTGCCCAGTTATGGCTACACCTTC	CASSVPSYGYTF
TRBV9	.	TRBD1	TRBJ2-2	TGTGCCAGCAGCTTAAGACAGGGGGGTGTTGCCGGGGAGCTGTTTTTT	CASSLRQGGVAGELFF
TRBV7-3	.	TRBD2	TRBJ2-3	TGTGCCAGCAGCTTAGAGCTAGCGGGTGGCCGTGCAGATACGCAGTATTTT	CASSLELAGGRADTQYF
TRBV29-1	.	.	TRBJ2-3	TGCAGCGCCCCGGCGGCTTTCACAGATACGCAGTATTTT	CSAPAAFTDTQYF
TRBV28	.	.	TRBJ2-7	TGTGCCAGCAGTTTCCCAGGTTCCTACGAGCAGTACTTC	CASSFPGSYEQYF
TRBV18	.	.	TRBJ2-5	TGTGCCAGCTCACCCGGACAGCAAGAGACCCAGTACTTC	CASSPGQQETQYF
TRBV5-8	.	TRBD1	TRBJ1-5	TGTGCCAGCAGCACTAAAAGAGGGGGCTTTGGTCAGCCCCAGCATTTT	CASSTKRGGFGQPQHF
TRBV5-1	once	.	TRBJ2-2	TGCGCCAGCAGCTTGGGGCATGGGGGTGCCGGGGAGCTGTTTTTT	CASSLGHGGAGELFF
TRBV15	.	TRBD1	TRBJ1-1	TGTGCCACCCGGGTCGACAGGGAAGGTGAAGCTTTCTTT	CATRVDREGEAFF
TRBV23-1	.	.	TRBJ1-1	TGCGCCAGCAGTCAATCTCCGGGGGTAGTTGACACTGAAGCTTTCTTT	CASSQSPGVVDTEAFF
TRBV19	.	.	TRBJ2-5	TGTGCCAGTAGTATAGAAGGGTTAGAGACCCAGTACTTC	CASSIEGLETQYF
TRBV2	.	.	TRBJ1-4	TGTGCCAGCAGTGATTGGACTAATGAAAAACTGTTTTTT	CASSDWTNEKLFF
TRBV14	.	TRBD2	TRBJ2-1	TGTGCCAGCAGTCCCGGGACTAGCGGGACCGCGCGGCAGTTCTTC	CASSPGTSGTARQFF
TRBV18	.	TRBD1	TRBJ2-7	TGTGCCAGCTCACGTTCTCGGGACAGGGCCCACGAGCAGTACTTC	CASSRSRDRAHEQYF
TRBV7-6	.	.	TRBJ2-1	TGTGCCAGCAGCCTAAATGCGGGGGCCTCCTACAATGAGCAGTTCTTC	CASSLNAGASYNEQFF
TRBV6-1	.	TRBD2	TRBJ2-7	TGTGCCAGCAGTGACTCCAGGGTCGGGGAGGGGTACTTC	CASSDSRVGEGYF
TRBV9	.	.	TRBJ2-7	TGTGCCAGCAGCGCAGGGTTCGGTTGGTCCTACGAGCAGTACTTC	CASSAGFGWSYEQYF
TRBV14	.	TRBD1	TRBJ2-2	TGTGCCAGCAGCCAAAGTCCAACAGGGGCCCGAAAAAGGGAGCTGTTTTTT	CASSQSPTGARKRELFF
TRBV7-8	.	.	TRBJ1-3	TGTGCCAGCAGCCCGTCGTGGAACACCATATATTTT	CASSPSWNTIYF
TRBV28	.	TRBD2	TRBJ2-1	TGTGCCAGCAGCCCTGGGGGGGCTAGCGGGAGGGGCTACAATGAGCAGTTCTTC	CASSPGGASGRGYNEQFF
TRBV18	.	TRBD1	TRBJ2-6	TGTGCCAGCTCAGGGACAGGGGGCTTGAGAGGGGCCAACGTCCTGACTTTC	CASSGTGGLRGANVLTF
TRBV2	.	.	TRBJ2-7	TGTGCCGGGGCCGTACAGAGCTCCTACGAGCAGTACTTC	CAGAVQSSYEQYF
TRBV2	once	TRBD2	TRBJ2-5	TGTGCCAGCAGTGTTAGCGGGAGGGGGGAGACCCAGTACTTC	CASSVSGRGETQYF
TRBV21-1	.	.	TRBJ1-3	TGTGCCAGCGAAAACAGGGACGGAAACACCATATATTTT	CASENRDGNTIYF
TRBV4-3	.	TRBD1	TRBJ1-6	TGCGCCAGCAGCCTCTTTTCGGACAGGGGTTATTCACCCCTCCACTTT	CASSLFSDRGYSPLHF
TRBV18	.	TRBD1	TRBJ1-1	TGTGCCAGCTCACCACGGGGACAGGGGTCGGGTGAAGCTTTCTTT	CASSPRGQGSGEAFF
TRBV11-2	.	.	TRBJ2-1	TGTGCCAGCAGCCCAGACGGGGTTGATGGTGACAATGAGCAGTTCTTC	CASSPDGVDGDNEQFF
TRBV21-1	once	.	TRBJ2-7	TGTGCCAGCAGCAAAAGTTTCCCCCTGGACAGGCCCGAAGGACCCTACGAGCAGTACTTC	CASSKSFPLDRPEGPYEQYF
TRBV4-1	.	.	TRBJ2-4	TGCGCCAGCAGCCAAGTGAGGGTCTTGTCCAAAAACATTCAGTACTTC	CASSQVRVLSKNIQYF
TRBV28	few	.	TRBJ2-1	TGTGCCAGCAGTTTGTTATATGAGCAGTTCTTC	CASSLLYEQFF
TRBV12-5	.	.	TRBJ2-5	TGTGCTAGTGGTTTGGGGGGACCGCTCCAAGAGACCCAGTACTTC	CASGLGGPLQETQYF
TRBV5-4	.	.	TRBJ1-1	TGTGCCAGCAGCCCGTCGGGCAGGGGATATGACACTGAAGCTTTCTTT	CASSPSGRGYDTEAFF
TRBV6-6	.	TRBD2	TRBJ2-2	TGTGCCAGCAGTCAATTAGCGGGAGAGTACACCGGGGAGCTGTTTTTT	CASSQLAGEYTGELFF
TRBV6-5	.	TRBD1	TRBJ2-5	TGTGCCACAACACTGAGGGGGCCCGTGGGGACCCAGTACTTC	CATTLRGPVGTQYF
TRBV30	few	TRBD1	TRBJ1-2	TGTGCCTGGAATCTCGGACAGGGAAACACCTTC	CAWNLGQGNTF
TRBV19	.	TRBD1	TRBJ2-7	TGTGCCAGTAGTAGCCGGGACAGGGACGCCTACGAGCAGTACTTC	CASSSRDRDAYEQYF
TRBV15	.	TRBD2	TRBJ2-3	TGTGCCACCAACGCGGGAGTAAACACAGATACGCAGTATTTT	CATNAGVNTDTQYF
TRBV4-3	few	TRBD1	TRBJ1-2	TGCGCCAGCAGCCAAGGGGGTTCGGGACAGGGATATCGGGGCTACACCTTC	CASSQGGSGQGYRGYTF
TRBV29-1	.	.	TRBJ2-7	TGCAGCGTTGAGTCTGGAAAAGCGTCCTACGAGCAGTACTTC	CSVESGKASYEQYF
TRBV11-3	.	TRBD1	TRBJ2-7	TGTGCCAGCAGCTTAACCCCCCATGGACGACAGGGTGGTCGCGAGCAGTACTTC	CASSLTPHGRQGGREQYF
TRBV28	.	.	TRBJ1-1	TGTGCCAGCAGTTTACTGACCACTGAAGCTTTCTTT	CASSLLTTEAFF
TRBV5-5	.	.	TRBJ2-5	TGTGCCAGCAGCTTGGGGCTCCGCGAAGAGACCCAGTACTTC	CASSLGLREETQYF
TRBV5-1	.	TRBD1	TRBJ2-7	TGCGCCAGCAGCCCCGGACAGGGGGCCTACGAGCAGTACTTC	CASSPGQGAYEQYF